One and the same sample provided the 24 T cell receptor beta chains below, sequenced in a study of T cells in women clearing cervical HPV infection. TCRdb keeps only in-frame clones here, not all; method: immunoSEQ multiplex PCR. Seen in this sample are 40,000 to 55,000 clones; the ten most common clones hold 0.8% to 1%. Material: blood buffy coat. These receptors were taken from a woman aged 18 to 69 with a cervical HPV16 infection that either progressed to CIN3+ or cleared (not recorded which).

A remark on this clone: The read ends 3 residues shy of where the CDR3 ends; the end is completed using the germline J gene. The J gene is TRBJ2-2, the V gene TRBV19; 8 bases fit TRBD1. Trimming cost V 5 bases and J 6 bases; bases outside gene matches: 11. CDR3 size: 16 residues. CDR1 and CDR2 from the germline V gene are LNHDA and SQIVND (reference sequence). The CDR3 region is CASSPRTGMGPGELFF. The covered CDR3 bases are TGTGCCAGTAGTCCCCGGACAGGGATGGGGCCCGGGGAG. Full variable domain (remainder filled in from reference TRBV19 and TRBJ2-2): DGGITQSPKYLFRKEGQNVTLSCEQNLNHDAMYWYRQDPGQGLRLIYYSQIVNDFQKGDIAEGYSVSREKKESFPLTVTSAQKNPTAFYLCASSPRTGMGPGELFFGEGSRLTVL.

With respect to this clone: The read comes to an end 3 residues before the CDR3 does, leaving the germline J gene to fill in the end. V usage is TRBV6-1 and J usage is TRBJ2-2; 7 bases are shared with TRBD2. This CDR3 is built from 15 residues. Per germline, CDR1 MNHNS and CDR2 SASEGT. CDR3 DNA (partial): TGTGCCAGCAGTGAAGTTGGAGGGGAGGGATCACCG. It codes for CASSEVGGEGSP. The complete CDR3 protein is CASSEVGGEGSPLFF.

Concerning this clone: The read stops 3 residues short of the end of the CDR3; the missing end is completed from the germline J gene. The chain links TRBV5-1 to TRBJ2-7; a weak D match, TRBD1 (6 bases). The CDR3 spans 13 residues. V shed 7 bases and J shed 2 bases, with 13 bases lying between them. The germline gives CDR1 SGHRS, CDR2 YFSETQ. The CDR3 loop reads CASVGTNPYEQYF. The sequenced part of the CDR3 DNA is TGCGCCAGCGTGGGGACAAACCCCTACGAG.

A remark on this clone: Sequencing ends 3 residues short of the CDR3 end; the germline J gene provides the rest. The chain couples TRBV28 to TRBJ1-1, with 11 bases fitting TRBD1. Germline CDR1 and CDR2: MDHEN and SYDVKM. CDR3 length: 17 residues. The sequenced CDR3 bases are TGTGCCAGCATAGAGGCCACGGGGGACAGGGGGAGGGGAGAA. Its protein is CASIEATGDRGRGE. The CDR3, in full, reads CASIEATGDRGRGEAFF.

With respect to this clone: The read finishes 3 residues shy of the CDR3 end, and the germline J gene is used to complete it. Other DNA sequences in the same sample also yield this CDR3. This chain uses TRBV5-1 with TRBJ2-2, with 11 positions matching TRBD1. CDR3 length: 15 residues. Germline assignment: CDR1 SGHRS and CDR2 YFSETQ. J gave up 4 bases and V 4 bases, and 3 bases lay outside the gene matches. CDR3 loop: CASSPGTGGTGELFF. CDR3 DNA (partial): TGCGCCAGCAGCCCCGGGACAGGGGGCACCGGGGAG.

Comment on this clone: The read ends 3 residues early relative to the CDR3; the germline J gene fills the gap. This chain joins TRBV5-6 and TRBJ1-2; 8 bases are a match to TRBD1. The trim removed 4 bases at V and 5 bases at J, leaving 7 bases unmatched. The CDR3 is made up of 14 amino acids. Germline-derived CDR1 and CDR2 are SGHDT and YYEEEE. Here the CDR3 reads CASSPDRANYGYTF. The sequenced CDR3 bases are TGTGCCAGCAGCCCGGACAGGGCAAATTATGGC.

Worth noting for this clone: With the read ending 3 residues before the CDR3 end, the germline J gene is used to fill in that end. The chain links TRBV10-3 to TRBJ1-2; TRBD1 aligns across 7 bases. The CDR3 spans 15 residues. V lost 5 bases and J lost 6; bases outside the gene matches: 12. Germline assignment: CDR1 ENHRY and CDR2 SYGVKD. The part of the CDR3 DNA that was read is TGTGCCATCAGTTCTTCCGGCAGGGGGTCGGATGGC. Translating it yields CAISSSGRGSDG. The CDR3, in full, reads CAISSSGRGSDGYTF.

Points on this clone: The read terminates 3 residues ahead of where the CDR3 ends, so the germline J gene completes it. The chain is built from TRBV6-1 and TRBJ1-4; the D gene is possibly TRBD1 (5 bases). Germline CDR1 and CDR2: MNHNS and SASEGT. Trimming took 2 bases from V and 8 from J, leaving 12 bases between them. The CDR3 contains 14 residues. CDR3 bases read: TGTGCCAGCAGTGAATTGACAGAGGTCGAAAAA. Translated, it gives CASSELTEVEK. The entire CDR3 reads CASSELTEVEKLFF.

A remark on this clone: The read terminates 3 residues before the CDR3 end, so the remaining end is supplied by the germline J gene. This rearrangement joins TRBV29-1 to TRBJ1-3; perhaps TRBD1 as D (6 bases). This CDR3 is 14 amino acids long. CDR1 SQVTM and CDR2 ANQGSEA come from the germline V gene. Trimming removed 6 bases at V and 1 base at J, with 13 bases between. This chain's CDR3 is CSVKEQGSGNTIYF. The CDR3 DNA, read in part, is TGCAGCGTAAAAGAACAGGGATCTGGAAACACC.

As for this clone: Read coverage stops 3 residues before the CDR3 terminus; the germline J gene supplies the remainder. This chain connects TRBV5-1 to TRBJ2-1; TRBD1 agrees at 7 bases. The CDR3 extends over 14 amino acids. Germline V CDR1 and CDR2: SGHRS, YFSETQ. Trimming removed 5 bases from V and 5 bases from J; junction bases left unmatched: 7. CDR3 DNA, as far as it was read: TGCGCCAGCAGGCCGACAGGGTCCCACAATGAG. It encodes CASRPTGSHNE. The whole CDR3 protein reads CASRPTGSHNEQFF.

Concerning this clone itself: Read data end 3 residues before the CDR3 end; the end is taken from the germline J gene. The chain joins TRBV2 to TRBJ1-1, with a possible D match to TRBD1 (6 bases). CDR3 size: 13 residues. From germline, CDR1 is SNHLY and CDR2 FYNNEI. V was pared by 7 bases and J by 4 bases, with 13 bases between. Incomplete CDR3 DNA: TGTGCCAGCATTAGACAGGCGGGCACTGAA. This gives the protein CASIRQAGTE. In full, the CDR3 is CASIRQAGTEAFF.

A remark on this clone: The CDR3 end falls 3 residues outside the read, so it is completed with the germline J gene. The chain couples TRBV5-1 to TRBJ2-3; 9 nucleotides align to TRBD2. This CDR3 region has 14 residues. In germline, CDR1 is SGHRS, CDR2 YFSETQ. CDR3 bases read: TGCGCCAGCAGCGCCGCGGGGGGGCGAGAGACG. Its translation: CASSAAGGRET. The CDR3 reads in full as CASSAAGGRETQYF. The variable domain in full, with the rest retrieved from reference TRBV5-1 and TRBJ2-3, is KAGVTQTPRYLIKTRGQQVTLSCSPISGHRSVSWYQQTPGQGLQFLFEYFSETQRNKGNFPGRFSGRQFSNSRSEMNVSTLELGDSALYLCASSAAGGRETQYFGPGTRLTVL.

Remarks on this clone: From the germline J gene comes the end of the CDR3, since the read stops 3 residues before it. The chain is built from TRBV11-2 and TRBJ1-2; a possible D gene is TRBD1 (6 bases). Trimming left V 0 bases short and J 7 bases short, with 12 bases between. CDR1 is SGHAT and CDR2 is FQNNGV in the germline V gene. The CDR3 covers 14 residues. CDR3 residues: CASSLEGGRGGYTF. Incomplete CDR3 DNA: TGTGCCAGCAGCTTAGAGGGGGGGCGCGGTGGC.

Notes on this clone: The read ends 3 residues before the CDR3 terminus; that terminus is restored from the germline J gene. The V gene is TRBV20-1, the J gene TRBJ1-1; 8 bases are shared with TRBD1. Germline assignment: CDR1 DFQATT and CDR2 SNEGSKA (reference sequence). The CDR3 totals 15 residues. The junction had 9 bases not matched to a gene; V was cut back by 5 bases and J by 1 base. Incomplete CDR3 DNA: TGCAGTGCTCAAAAACCTGGGACAGGGAACACTGAA. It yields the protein CSAQKPGTGNTE. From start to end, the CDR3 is CSAQKPGTGNTEAFF.

Partial CDR3 DNA: TGTGCCAGCAGTGAAAGCTTGGATCTGGGTGGGGCCAACGTG. Translated, it gives CASSESLDLGGANV. The full-length CDR3 reads as CASSESLDLGGANVLFF. The V gene is TRBV6-1, the J gene TRBJ2-2; D is perhaps TRBD1 (5 bases). The read ends 3 residues shy of where the CDR3 ends; the end is completed using the germline J gene. Germline values: CDR1 MNHNS, CDR2 SASEGT. CDR3 length: 17 amino acids.

The sequenced part of the CDR3 DNA is TGCAGTGCTTCCGGGACTAGCGGGGGCCCCGACGCCGAG. This sequence encodes CSASGTSGGPDAE. The whole CDR3 is CSASGTSGGPDAEQYF. This chain connects TRBV20-1 to TRBJ2-7, with 14 bases aligning to TRBD2. The CDR3 end falls 3 residues outside the read, so it is completed with the germline J gene. Looked up from germline, CDR1 is DFQATT and CDR2 is SNEGSKA (reference sequence). The trim removed 5 bases at V and 6 bases at J, leaving 12 bases unmatched. CDR3 size: 16 residues.

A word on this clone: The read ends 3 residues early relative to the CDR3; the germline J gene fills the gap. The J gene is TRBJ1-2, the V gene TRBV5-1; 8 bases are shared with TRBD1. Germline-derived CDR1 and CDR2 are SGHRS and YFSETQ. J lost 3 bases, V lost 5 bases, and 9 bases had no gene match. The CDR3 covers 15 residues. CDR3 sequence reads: CASSSTQGADYGYTF. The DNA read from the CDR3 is TGCGCCAGCAGTTCTACTCAGGGGGCTGACTATGGC.

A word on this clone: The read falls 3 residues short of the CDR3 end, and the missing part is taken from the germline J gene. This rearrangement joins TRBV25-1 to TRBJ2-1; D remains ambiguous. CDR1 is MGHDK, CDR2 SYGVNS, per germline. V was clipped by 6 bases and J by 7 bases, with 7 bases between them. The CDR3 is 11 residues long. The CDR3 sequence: CASSQANEQFF. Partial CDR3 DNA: TGTGCCAGCAGCCAGGCGAATGAG.

The DNA read from the CDR3 is TGTGCCAGCAGCTTAGGGGCTGCGAACAATCAGCCG. It specifies CASSLGAANNQP. The whole CDR3 reads CASSLGAANNQPQYF. This chain links TRBV7-8 with TRBJ2-3, with D unresolved. The read falls 3 residues short of the CDR3 end, and the missing part is taken from the germline J gene. CDR3 length: 15 residues. The germline gives CDR1 SGHVS, CDR2 FQNEAQ.

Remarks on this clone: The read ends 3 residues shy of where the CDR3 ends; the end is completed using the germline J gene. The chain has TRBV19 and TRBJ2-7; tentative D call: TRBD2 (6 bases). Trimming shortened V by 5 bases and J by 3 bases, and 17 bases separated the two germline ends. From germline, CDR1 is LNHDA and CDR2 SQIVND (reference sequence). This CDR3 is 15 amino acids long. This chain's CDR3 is CASSSTGTPNYEQYF. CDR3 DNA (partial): TGTGCCAGTAGTTCAACCGGGACTCCTAACTACGAG. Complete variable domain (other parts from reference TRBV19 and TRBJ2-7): DGGITQSPKYLFRKEGQNVTLSCEQNLNHDAMYWYRQDPGQGLRLIYYSQIVNDFQKGDIAEGYSVSREKKESFPLTVTSAQKNPTAFYLCASSSTGTPNYEQYFGPGTRLTVT.

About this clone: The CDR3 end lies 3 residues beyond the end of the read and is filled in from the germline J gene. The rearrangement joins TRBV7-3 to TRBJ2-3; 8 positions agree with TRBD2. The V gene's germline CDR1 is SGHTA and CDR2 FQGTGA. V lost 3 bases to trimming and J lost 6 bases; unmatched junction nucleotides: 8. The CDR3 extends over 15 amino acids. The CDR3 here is CASSFTSGPPDTQYF. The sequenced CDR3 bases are TGTGCCAGCAGCTTCACTAGCGGTCCGCCGGATACG.

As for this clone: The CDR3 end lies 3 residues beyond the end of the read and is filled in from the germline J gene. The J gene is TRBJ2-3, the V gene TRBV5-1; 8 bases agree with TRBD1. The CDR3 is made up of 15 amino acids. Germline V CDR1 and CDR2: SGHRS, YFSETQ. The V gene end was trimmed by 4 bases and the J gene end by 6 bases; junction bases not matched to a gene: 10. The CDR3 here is CASSIGTGKGDTQYF. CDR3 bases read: TGCGCCAGCAGCATCGGGACAGGTAAAGGGGATACG.

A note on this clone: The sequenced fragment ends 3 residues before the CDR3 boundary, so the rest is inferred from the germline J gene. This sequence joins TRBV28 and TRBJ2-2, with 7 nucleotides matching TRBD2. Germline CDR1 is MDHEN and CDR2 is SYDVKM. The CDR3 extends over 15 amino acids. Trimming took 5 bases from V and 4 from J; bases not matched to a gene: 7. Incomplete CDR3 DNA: TGTGCCAGCAGTCCGGGGACTATTAGCACCGGGGAG. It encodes CASSPGTISTGE. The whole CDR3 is CASSPGTISTGELFF.

The part of the CDR3 DNA that was read is TGTGCCAGCAGTTTAGCGGGTTCGGGTGGC. Protein sequence: CASSLAGSGG. The whole CDR3 sequence reads CASSLAGSGGYTF. The chain carries TRBV12-3 or TRBV12-4 and TRBJ1-2; no firm D call. The missing CDR3 end, 3 residues past where the read stops, is filled in from the germline J gene. The CDR3 has 13 residues. Deletions cut 0 bases from V and 7 bases from J, with 9 bases between.